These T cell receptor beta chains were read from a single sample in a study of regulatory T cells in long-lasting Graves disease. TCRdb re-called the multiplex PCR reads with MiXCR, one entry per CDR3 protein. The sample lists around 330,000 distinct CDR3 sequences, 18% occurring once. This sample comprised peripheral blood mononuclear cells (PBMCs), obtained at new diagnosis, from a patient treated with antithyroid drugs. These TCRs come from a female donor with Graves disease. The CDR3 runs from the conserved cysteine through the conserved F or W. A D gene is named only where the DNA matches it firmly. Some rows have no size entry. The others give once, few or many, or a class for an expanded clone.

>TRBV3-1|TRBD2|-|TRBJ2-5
CASSHPTGAGGGETQYF
TGTGCCAGCAGCCACCCGACGGGGGCGGGGGGCGGGGAGACCCAGTACTTC
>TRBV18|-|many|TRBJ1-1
CASSPTNTEAFF
TGTGCCAGCTCACCAACGAACACTGAAGCTTTCTTT
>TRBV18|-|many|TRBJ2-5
CASSPGTTQYF
TGTGCCAGCTCACCGGGGACAACCCAGTACTTC
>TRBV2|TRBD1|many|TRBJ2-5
CASRGTGGSKETQYF
TGTGCCAGCAGGGGGACAGGGGGTTCTAAAGAGACCCAGTACTTC
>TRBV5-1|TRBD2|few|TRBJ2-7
CASSAGTRVGDEQYF
TGCGCCAGCAGCGCCGGGACTAGAGTAGGCGACGAGCAGTACTTC
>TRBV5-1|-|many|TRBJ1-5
CASSRDGSQLGQPQHF
TGCGCCAGCAGCCGCGATGGGTCTCAGTTGGGGCAGCCCCAGCATTTT
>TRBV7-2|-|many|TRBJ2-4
CASSTDTGKNIQYF
TGTGCCAGCAGCACCGACACGGGCAAAAACATTCAGTACTTC
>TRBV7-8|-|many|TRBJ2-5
CASSRPVGEETQYF
TGTGCCAGCAGCCGTCCAGTTGGGGAAGAGACCCAGTACTTC
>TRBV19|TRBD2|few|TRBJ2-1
CASSMGLVGEQFF
TGTGCCAGTAGTATGGGACTAGTGGGTGAGCAGTTCTTC
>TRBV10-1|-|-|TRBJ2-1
CASSDGAGRSYNEQFF
TGCGCCAGCAGTGATGGGGCAGGACGCTCCTACAATGAGCAGTTCTTC
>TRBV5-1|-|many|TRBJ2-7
CASSLSTGEGYEQYF
TGCGCCAGCAGCTTATCAACAGGGGAGGGCTACGAGCAGTACTTC
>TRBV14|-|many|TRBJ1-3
CASSQPRQLGNTIYF
TGTGCCAGCAGCCAACCTCGACAGCTCGGAAACACCATATATTTT
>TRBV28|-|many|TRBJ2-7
CASSRSGYEQYF
TGTGCCAGCAGTAGGAGCGGGTACGAGCAGTACTTC
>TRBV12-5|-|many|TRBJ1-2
CASGTQTDYGYTF
TGTGCTAGTGGGACTCAGACAGACTATGGCTACACCTTC
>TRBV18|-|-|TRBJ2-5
CASSPTRLDQGETQYF
TGTGCCAGCTCACCTACCAGGCTTGACCAGGGAGAGACCCAGTACTTC
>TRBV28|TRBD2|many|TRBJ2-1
CASSLLNLAGSYNEQFF
TGTGCCAGCAGTTTATTAAACCTAGCGGGAAGTTACAATGAGCAGTTCTTC
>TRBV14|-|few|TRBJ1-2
CASSQPTDYGYTF
TGTGCCAGCAGCCAACCGACAGACTATGGCTACACCTTC
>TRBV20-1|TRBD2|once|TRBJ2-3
CSALTSGVTDAQYF
TGCAGTGCTCTGACTAGCGGGGTAACAGATGCGCAGTATTTT
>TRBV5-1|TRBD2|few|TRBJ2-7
CASSLSSGLSYEQYF
TGCGCCAGCAGCTTGTCTAGCGGATTATCGTACGAGCAGTACTTC
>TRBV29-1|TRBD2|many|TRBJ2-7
CSVRTSGANMRYF
TGCAGCGTTAGGACTAGCGGGGCAAACATGAGGTACTTC
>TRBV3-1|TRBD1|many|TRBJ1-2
CASSPSRGQGNYGYTF
TGTGCCAGCAGCCCCTCTCGCGGACAGGGGAACTATGGCTACACCTTC
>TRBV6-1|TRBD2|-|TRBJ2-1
CASSPHTLAGGRNEQFF
TGTGCCAGCAGCCCTCATACCCTAGCGGGAGGTAGAAATGAGCAGTTCTTC
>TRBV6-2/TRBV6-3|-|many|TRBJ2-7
CASSLASPVLPYEQYF
TGTGCCAGCAGTTTAGCTAGCCCCGTTTTACCCTACGAGCAGTACTTC
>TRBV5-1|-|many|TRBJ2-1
CASSLDRHNEQFF
TGCGCCAGCAGCTTGGACCGACATAATGAGCAGTTCTTC
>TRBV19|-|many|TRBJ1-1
CASSMGLVDTEAFF
TGTGCCAGTAGTATGGGGCTGGTTGACACTGAAGCTTTCTTT
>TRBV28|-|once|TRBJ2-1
CASSLLYEQFF
TGTGCCAGCAGTTTACTTTACGAGCAGTTCTTC
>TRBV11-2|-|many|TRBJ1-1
CASSLLRGDRPEAFF
TGTGCCAGCAGCTTACTGCGGGGGGATCGTCCTGAAGCTTTCTTT
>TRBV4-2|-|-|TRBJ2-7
CASSQDLMVTGEQYF
TGTGCCAGCAGCCAAGATCTTATGGTCACAGGTGAGCAGTACTTC
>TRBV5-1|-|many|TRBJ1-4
CASSRVGAGNEKLFF
TGCGCCAGCAGCCGCGTGGGAGCGGGGAATGAAAAACTGTTTTTT
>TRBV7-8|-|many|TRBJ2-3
CASSLGRIPSTDTQYF
TGTGCCAGCAGCTTAGGGCGGATCCCTAGCACAGATACGCAGTATTTT
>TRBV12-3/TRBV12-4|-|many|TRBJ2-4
CASSPWGGRENIQYF
TGTGCCAGCAGTCCCTGGGGGGGGCGGGAAAACATTCAGTACTTC
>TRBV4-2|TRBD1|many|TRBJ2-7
CASSRGRAEEQYF
TGTGCCAGCAGTAGGGGGCGGGCTGAGGAGCAGTACTTC
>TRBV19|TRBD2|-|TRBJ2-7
CASSPRAGVDEQYF
TGTGCCAGTAGTCCCAGGGCGGGAGTTGACGAGCAGTACTTC
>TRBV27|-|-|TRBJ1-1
CASSEATRTVAFF
TGTGCCAGCAGTGAAGCGACCCGGACGGTAGCTTTCTTT
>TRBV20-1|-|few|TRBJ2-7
CSASGTAYEQYF
TGCAGTGCTTCCGGGACGGCCTACGAGCAGTACTTC
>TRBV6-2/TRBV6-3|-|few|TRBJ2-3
CASSTGTFTDTQYF
TGTGCCAGCAGTACAGGGACCTTCACAGATACGCAGTATTTT